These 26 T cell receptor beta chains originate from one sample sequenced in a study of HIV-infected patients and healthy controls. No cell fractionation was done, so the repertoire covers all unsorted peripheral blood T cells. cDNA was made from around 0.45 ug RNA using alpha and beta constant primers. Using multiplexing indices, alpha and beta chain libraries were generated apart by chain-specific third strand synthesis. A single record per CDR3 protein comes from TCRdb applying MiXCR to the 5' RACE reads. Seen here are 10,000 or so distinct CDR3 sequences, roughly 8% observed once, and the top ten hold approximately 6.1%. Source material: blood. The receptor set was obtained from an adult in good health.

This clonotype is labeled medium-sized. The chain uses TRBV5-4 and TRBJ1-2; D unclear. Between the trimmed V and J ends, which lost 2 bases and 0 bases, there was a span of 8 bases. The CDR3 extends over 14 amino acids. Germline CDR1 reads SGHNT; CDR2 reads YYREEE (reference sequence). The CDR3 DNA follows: TGTGCCAGCAGCTTCCGGCAGACTAACTATGGCTACACCTTC. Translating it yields CASSFRQTNYGYTF.

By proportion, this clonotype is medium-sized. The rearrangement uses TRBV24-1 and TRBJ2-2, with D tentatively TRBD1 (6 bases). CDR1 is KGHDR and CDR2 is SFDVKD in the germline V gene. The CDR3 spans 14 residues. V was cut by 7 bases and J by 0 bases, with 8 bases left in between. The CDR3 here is CATRGTSNTGELFF. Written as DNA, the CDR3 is TGTGCCACCAGGGGGACATCGAACACCGGGGAGCTGTTTTTT.

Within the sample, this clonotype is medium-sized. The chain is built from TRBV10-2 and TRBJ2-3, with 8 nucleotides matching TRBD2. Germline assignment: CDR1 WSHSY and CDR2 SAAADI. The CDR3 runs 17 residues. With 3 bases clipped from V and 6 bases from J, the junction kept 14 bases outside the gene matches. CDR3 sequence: CASSDKRESQNTDTQYF. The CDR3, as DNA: TGCGCCAGCAGTGACAAGCGGGAGAGTCAGAACACGGATACGCAGTATTTT.

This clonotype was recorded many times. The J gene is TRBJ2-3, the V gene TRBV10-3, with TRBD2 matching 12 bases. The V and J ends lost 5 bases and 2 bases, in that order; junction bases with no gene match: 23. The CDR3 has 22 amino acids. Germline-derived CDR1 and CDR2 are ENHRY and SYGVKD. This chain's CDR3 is CAISKPLGEARTSGNDTDTQYF. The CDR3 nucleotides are TGTGCCATCAGTAAACCGCTCGGGGAGGCGAGGACTAGCGGGAACGACACAGATACGCAGTATTTT.

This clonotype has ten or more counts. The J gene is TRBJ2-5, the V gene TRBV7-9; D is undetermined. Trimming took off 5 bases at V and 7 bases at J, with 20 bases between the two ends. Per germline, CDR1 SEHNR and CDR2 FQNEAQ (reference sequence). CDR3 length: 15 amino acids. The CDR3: CASSPATAPPMTQYF. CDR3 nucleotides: TGTGCCAGCAGCCCCGCTACAGCTCCGCCCATGACCCAGTACTTC.

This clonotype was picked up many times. CDR3 DNA: TGCAGTGCTAGAGAGATTTTTTACTACGAGCAGTACTTC. Residues: CSAREIFYYEQYF. The chain has TRBV20-1 and TRBJ2-7; no definite D call. The V end lost 0 bases, the J end lost 3 bases, and 9 bases lay between the germline ends. The CDR3 loop spans 13 amino acids. CDR1 and CDR2 (germline): DFQATT, SNEGSKA (reference sequence).

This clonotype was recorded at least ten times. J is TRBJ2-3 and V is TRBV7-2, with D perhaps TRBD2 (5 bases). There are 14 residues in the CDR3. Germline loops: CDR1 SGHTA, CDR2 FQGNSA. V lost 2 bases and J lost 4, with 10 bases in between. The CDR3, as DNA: TGTGCCAGCAGCTTATCCCGGGGAGCAGATACGCAGTATTTT. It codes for CASSLSRGADTQYF.

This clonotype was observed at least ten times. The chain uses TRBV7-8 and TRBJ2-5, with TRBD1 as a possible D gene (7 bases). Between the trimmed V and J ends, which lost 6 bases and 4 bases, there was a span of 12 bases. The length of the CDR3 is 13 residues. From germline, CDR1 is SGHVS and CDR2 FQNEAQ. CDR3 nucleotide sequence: TGTGCCAGCAGACTAGCAGGGGGAGAGACCCAGTACTTC. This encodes CASRLAGGETQYF.

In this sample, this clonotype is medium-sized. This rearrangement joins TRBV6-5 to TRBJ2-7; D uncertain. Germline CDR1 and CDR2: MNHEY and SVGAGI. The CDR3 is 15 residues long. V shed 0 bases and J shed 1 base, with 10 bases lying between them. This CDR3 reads CASSYSIDKSYEQYF. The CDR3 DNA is TGTGCCAGCAGTTACTCGATAGACAAGTCCTACGAGCAGTACTTC.

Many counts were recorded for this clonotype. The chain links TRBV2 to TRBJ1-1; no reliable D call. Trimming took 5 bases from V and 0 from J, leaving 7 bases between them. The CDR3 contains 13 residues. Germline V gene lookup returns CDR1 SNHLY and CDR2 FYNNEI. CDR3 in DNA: TGTGCCAGCAGTTCCGAGGTGAACACTGAAGCTTTCTTT. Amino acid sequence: CASSSEVNTEAFF.

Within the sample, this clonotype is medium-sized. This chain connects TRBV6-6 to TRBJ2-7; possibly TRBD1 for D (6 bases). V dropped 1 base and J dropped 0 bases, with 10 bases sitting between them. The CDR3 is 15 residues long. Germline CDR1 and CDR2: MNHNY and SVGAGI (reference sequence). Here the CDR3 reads CASSYYRVRSYEQYF. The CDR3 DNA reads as TGTGCCAGCAGTTACTACAGGGTTCGCTCCTACGAGCAGTACTTC.

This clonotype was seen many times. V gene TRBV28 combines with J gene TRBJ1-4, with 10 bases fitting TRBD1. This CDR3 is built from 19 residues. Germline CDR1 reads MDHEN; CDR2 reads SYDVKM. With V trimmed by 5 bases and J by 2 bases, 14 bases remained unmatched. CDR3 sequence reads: CASSTRPGQGMWTNEKLFF. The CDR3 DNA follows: TGTGCCAGCAGTACCCGCCCGGGACAGGGGATGTGGACTAATGAAAAACTGTTTTTT.

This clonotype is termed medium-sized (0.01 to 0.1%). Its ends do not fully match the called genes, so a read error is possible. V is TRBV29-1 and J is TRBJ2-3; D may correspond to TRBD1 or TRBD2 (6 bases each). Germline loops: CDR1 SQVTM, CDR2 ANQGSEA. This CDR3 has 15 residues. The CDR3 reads CSAEHREAYTDTQYF. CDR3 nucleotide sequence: TGCAGCGCTGAACACAGGGAGGCATACACAGATACGCAGTATTTT.

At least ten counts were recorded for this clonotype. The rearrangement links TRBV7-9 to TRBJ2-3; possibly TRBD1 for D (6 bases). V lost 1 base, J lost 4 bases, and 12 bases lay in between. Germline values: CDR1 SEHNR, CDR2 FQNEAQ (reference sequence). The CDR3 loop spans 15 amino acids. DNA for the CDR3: TGTGCCAGCAGCTTAGTACAGGGAGATGCAGATACGCAGTATTTT. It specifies CASSLVQGDADTQYF.

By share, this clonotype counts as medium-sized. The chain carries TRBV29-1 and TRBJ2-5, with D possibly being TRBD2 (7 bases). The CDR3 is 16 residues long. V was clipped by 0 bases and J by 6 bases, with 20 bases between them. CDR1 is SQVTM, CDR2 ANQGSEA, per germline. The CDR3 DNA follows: TGCAGCGTTGAAGATGACTGGGAGGGGGGTCCGCAGACCCAGTACTTC. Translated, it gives CSVEDDWEGGPQTQYF.

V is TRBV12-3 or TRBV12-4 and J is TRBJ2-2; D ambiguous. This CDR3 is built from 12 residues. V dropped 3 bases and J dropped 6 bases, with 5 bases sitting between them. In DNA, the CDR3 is TGTGCCAGCAGTTTGTCCTCCGGGGAGCTGTTTTTT. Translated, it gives CASSLSSGELFF.

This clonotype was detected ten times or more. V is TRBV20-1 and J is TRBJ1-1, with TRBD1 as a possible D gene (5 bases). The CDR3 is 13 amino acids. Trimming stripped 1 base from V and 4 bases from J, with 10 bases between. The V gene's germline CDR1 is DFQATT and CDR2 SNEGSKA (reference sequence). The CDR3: CSARVPGSTEAFF. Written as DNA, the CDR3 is TGCAGTGCTAGAGTTCCAGGGAGCACTGAAGCTTTCTTT.

The CDR3 nucleotides are TGCGCCAGCAACCTCGACGGCTCTAGCACAGATACGCAGTATTTT. It codes for CASNLDGSSTDTQYF. This sequence joins TRBV4-1 and TRBJ2-3, with D hard to call. The germline CDR1 and CDR2 sequences are MGHRA and YSYEKL. Trimming took 7 bases from V and 0 from J, leaving 14 bases between them. The CDR3 extends over 15 amino acids.

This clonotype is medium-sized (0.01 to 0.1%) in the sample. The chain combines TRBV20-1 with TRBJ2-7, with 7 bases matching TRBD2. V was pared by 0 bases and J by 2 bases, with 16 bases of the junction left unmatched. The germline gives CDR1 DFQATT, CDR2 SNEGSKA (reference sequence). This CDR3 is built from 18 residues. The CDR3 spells CSARDFGLAVRTPYEQYF. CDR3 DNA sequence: TGCAGTGCTAGAGATTTTGGCCTAGCGGTCAGGACACCCTACGAGCAGTACTTC.

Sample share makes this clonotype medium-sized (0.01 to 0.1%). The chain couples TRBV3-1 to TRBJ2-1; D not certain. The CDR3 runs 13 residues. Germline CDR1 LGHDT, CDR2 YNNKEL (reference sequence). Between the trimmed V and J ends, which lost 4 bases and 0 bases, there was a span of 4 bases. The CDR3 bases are TGTGCCAGCAGCCGGTTCTCCTACAATGAGCAGTTCTTC. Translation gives CASSRFSYNEQFF.

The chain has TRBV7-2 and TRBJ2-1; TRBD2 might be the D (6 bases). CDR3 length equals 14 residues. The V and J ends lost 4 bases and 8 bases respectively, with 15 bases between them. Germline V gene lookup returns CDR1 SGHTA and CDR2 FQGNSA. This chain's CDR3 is CASSSPGGEYEQFF. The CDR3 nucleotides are TGTGCCAGCAGCTCGCCCGGAGGGGAATATGAGCAGTTCTTC.

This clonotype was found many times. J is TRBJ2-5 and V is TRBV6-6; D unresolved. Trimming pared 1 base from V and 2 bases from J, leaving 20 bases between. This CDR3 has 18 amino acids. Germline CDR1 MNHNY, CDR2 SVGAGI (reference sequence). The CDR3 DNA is TGTGCCAGCAGTTACTTGCTAGAGGCCGGAAGGAGACAAGAGACCCAGTACTTC. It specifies CASSYLLEAGRRQETQYF.

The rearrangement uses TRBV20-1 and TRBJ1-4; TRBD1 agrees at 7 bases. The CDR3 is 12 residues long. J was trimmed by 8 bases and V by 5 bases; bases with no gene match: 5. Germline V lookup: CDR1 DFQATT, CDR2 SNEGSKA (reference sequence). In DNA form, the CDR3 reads TGCAGTGCTCCAGGGGGGGGGGAAAAACTGTTTTTT. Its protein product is CSAPGGGEKLFF.

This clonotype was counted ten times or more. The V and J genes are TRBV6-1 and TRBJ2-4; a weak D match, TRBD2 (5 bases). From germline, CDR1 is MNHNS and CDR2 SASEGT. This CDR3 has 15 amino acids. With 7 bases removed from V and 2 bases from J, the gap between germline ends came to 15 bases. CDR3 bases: TGTGCCAGCATTGCCAGGACTTACTCCAAAAACATTCAGTACTTC. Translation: CASIARTYSKNIQYF.

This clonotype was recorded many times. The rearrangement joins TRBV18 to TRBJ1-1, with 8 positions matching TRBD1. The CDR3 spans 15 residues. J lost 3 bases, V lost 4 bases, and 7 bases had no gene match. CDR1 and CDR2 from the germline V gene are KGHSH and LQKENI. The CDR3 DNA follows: TGTGCCAGCTCACACCGGACAGGGATGGACACTGAAGCTTTCTTT. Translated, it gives CASSHRTGMDTEAFF.

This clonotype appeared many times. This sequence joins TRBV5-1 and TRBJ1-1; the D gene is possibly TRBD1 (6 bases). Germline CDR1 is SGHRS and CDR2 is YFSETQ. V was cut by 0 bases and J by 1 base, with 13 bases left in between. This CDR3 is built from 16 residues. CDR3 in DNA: TGCGCCAGCAGCTTGGTCCCCAGGGGTCAGAACACTGAAGCTTTCTTT. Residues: CASSLVPRGQNTEAFF.